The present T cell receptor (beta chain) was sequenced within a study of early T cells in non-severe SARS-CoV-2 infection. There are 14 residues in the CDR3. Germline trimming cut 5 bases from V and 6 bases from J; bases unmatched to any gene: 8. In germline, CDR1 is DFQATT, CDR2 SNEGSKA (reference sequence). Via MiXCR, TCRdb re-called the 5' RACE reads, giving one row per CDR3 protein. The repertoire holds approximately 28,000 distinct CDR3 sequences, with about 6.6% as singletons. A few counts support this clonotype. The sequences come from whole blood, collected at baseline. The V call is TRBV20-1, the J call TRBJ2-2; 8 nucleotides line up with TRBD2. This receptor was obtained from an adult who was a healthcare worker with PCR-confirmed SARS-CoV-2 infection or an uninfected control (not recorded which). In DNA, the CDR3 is TGCAGTGCTCGAAAGCGGGAGAGGGCCGGGGAGCTGTTTTTT. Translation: CSARKRERAGELFF.